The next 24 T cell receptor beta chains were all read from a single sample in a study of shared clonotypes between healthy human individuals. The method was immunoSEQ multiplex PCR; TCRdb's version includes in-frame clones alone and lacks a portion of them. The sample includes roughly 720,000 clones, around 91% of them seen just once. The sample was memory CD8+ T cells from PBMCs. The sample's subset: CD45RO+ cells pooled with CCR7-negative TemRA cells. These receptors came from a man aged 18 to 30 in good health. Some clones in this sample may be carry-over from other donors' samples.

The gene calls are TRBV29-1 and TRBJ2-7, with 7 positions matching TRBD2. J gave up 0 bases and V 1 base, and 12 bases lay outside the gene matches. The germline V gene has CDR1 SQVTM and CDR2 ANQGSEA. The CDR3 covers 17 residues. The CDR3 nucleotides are TGCAGCGTTGAAGCCCCCCCCCGACGCGGGAGCTCCTACGAGCAGTACTTC. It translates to CSVEAPPRRGSSYEQYF.

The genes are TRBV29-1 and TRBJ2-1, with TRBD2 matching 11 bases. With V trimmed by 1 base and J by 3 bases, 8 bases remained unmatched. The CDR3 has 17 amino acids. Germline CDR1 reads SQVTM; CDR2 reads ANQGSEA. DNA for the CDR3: TGCAGCGTTGAAGGGGTAGCGGGAGGGTTTGGCTACAATGAGCAGTTCTTC. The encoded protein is CSVEGVAGGFGYNEQFF.

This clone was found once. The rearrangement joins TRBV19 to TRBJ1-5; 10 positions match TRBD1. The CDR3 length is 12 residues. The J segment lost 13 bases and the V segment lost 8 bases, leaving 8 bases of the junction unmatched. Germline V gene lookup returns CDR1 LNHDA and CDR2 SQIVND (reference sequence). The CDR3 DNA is TGTGCCAGTGCCTCCGGGACAGGGGTGCAGCATTTT. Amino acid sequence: CASASGTGVQHF. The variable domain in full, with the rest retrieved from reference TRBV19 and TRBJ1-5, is DGGITQSPKYLFRKEGQNVTLSCEQNLNHDAMYWYRQDPGQGLRLIYYSQIVNDFQKGDIAEGYSVSREKKESFPLTVTSAQKNPTAFYLCASASGTGVQHFGDGTRLSIL.

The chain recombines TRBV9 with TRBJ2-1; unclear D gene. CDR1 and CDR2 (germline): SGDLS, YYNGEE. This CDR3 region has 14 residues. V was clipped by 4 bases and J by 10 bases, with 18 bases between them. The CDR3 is CASSPRPSPQEQFF. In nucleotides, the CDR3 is TGTGCCAGCAGCCCCAGGCCAAGCCCCCAGGAGCAGTTCTTC.

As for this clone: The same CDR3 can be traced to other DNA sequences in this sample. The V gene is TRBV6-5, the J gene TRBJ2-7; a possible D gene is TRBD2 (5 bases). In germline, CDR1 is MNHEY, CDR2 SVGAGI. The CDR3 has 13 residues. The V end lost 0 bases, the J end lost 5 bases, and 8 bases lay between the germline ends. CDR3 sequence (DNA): TGTGCCAGCAGTTACTCCGCCGGGGACGAGCAGTACTTC. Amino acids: CASSYSAGDEQYF.

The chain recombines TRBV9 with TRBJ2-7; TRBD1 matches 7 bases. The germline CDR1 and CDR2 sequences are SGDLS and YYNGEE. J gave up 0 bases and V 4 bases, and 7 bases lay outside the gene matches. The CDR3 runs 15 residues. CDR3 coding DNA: TGTGCCAGCAGCCCTGGACAGGCAAGCTCCTACGAGCAGTACTTC. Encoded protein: CASSPGQASSYEQYF.

CDR3 nucleotide sequence: TGTGCCAGTAGTCCGCGACAGGTGCCTAGCAATCAGCCCCAGCATTTT. This translates into CASSPRQVPSNQPQHF. The rearrangement uses TRBV19 and TRBJ1-5, with TRBD1 as a possible D gene (6 bases). This CDR3 is 16 amino acids long. Germline V lookup: CDR1 LNHDA, CDR2 SQIVND (reference sequence). Deletions cut 5 bases from V and 0 bases from J, with 14 bases between. The full variable domain, completed using reference TRBV19 and TRBJ1-5, is DGGITQSPKYLFRKEGQNVTLSCEQNLNHDAMYWYRQDPGQGLRLIYYSQIVNDFQKGDIAEGYSVSREKKESFPLTVTSAQKNPTAFYLCASSPRQVPSNQPQHFGDGTRLSIL.

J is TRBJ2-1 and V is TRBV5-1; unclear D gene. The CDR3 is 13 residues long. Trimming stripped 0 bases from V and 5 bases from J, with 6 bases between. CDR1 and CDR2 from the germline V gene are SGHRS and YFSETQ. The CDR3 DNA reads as TGCGCCAGCAGCTTGGTGCCAAACAATGAGCAGTTCTTC. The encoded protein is CASSLVPNNEQFF.

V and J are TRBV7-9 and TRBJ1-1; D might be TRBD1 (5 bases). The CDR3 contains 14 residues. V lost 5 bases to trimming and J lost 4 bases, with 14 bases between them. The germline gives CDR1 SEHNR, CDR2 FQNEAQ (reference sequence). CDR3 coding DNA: TGTGCCAGCAGCAAGCCCCCGGGGGGCACTGAAGCTTTCTTT. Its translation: CASSKPPGGTEAFF.

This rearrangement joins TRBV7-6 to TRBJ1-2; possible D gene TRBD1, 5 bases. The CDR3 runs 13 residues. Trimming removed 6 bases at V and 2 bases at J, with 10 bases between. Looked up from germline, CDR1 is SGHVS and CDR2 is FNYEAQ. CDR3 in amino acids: CASSRGGNYGYTF. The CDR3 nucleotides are TGTGCCAGCAGTCGCGGGGGGAACTATGGCTACACCTTC.

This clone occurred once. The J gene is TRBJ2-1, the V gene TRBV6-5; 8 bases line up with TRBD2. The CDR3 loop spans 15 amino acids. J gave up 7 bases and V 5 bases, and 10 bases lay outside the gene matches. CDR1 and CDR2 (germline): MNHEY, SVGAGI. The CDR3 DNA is TGTGCCAGCAGTGCACTAGCGGCCTACGGGAATGAGCAGTTCTTC. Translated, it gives CASSALAAYGNEQFF.

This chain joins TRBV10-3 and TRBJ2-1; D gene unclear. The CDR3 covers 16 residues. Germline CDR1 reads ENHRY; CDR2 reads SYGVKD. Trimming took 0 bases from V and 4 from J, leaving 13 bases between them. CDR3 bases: TGTGCCATCAGTGAGTCGATTTCTCGGCTGTACAATGAGCAGTTCTTC. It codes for CAISESISRLYNEQFF.

CDR3 loop: CSVAGTSSYEQYF. For the CDR3, the DNA is TGCAGCGTCGCCGGGACTAGCTCCTACGAGCAGTACTTC. The rearrangement uses TRBV29-1 and TRBJ2-7, with TRBD2 matching over 8 bases. The germline V gene encodes CDR1 SQVTM and CDR2 ANQGSEA. The CDR3 spans 13 residues. Trimming at V came to 6 bases and at J to 0 bases, leaving 4 bases not matched to a gene.

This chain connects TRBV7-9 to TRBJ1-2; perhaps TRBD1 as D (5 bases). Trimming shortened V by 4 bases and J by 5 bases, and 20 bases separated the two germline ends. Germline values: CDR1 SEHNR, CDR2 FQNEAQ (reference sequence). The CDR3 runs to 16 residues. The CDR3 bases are TGTGCCAGCAGCTCCCCCGGACACATTATAGAGTATGGCTACACCTTC. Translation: CASSSPGHIIEYGYTF.

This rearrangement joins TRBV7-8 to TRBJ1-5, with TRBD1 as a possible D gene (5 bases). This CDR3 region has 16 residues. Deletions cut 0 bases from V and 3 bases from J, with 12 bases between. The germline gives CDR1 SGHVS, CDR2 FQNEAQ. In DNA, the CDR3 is TGTGCCAGCAGCTTAGCCCCCGACAGTTTCAATCAGCCCCAGCATTTT. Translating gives CASSLAPDSFNQPQHF. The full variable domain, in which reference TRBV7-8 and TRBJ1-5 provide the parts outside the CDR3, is GAGVSQSPRYKVAKRGQDVALRCDPISGHVSLFWYQQALGQGPEFLTYFQNEAQLDKSGLPSDRFFAERPEGSVSTLKIQRTQQEDSAVYLCASSLAPDSFNQPQHFGDGTRLSIL.

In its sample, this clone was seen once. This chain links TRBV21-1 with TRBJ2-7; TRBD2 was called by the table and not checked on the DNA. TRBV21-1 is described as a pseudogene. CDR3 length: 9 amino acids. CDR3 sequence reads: CASTDEQYF. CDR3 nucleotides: TGTGCCAGCACGGACGAGCAGTACTTC.

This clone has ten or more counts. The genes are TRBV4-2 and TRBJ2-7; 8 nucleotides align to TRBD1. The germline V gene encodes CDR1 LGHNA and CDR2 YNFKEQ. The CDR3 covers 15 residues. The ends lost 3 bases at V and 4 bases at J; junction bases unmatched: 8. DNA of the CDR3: TGTGCCAGCAGCCAGAACCGGGACAGGCAGTACGAGCAGTACTTC. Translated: CASSQNRDRQYEQYF.

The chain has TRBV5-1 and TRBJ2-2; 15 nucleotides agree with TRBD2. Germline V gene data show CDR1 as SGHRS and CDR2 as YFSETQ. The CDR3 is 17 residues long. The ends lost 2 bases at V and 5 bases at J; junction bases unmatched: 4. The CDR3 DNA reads TGCGCCAGCAGCTTCGGACTAGCGGGAGGGATAACCGGGGAGCTGTTTTTT. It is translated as CASSFGLAGGITGELFF.

In DNA form, the CDR3 reads TGTGCCAGCAGCCCGTTCTATCCTCAAGGGGCAGGGGCCAACGTCCTGACTTTC. This codes for CASSPFYPQGAGANVLTF. The V gene is TRBV7-8, the J gene TRBJ2-6; D is possibly TRBD1 (5 bases). The length of the CDR3 is 18 residues. Trimming left V 5 bases short and J 4 bases short, with 21 bases between. Per the germline V gene, CDR1 is SGHVS and CDR2 is FQNEAQ.

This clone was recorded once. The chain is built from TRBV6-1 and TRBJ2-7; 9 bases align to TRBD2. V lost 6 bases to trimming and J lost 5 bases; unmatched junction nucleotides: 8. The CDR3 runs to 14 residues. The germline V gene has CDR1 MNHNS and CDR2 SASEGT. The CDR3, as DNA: TGTGCCAGCAGAGCGAGCGGGAGGATAAACGAGCAGTACTTC. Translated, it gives CASRASGRINEQYF.

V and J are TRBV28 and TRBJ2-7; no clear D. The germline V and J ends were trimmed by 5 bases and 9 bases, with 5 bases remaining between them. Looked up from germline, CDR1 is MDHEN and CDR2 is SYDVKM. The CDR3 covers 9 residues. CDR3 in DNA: TGTGCCAGCAGTCCCCGGCAGTACTTC. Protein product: CASSPRQYF. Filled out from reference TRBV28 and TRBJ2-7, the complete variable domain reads DVKVTQSSRYLVKRTGEKVFLECVQDMDHENMFWYRQDPGLGLRLIYFSYDVKMKEKGDIPEGYSVSREKKERFSLILESASTNQTSMYLCASSPRQYFGPGTRLTVT.

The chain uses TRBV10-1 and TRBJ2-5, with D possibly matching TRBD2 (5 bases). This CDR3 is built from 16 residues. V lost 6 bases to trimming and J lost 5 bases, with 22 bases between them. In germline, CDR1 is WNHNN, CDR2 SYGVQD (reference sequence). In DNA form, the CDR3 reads TGCGCCAGCAGGGTTGCGGGCCTAGCCGTAAAGGAGACCCAGTACTTC. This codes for CASRVAGLAVKETQYF.

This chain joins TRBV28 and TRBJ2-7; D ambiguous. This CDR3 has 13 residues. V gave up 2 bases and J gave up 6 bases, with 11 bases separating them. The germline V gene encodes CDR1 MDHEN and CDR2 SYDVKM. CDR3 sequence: CASSLLSEGEQYF. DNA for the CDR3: TGTGCCAGCAGTTTACTGAGTGAAGGCGAGCAGTACTTC. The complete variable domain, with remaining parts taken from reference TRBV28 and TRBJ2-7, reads DVKVTQSSRYLVKRTGEKVFLECVQDMDHENMFWYRQDPGLGLRLIYFSYDVKMKEKGDIPEGYSVSREKKERFSLILESASTNQTSMYLCASSLLSEGEQYFGPGTRLTVT.

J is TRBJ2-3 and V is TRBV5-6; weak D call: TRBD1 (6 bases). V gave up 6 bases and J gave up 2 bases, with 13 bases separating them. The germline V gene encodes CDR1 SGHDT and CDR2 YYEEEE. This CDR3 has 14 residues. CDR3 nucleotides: TGTGCCAGCAACGACAGGATTTTCACAGATACGCAGTATTTT. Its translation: CASNDRIFTDTQYF.